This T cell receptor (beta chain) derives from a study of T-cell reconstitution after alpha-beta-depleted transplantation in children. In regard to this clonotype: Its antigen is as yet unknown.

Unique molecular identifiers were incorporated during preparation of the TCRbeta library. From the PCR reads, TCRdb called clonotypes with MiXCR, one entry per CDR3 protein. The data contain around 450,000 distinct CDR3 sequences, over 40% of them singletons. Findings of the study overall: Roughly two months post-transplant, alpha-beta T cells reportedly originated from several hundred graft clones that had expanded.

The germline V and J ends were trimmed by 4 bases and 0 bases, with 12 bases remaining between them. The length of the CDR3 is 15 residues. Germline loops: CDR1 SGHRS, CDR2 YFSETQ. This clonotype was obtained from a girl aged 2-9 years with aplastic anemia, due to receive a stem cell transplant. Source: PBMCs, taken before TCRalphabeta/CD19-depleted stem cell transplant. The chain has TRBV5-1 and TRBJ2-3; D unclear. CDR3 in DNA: TGCGCCAGCAGCGCCTCTGTCGCTAGCACAGATACGCAGTATTTT. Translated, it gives CASSASVASTDTQYF.